These 32 T cell receptor beta chains share one sample of origin, sequenced in a study of beta chain features in type 1 diabetes. Whole-study results and caveats: TCRB CDR3s from Type 1 diabetes patients were moderately but significantly shorter in all four CD4+ subsets.

Every isolated RNA sample was fully reverse transcribed, so sequencing captured expressed TCRB transcripts. Using immunoSEQ multiplex PCR, the repertoire was profiled, and TCRdb retains in-frame clones only, with some absent. The repertoire includes a few hundred thousand clones, roughly a tenth of them detected once, and more than 0.015% sits in the top ten. These receptors are not linked to any known antigen. The sequenced sample consisted of naive CD4+ T cells from blood. The source is a young man with type 1 diabetes.

Only a few counts were recorded for this clone. This sequence joins TRBV5-1 and TRBJ2-5; D might be TRBD1 (6 bases). The J call may not be correct, given that the DNA end is closer to TRBJ2-7. Germline-derived CDR1 and CDR2 are SGHRS and YFSETQ. The CDR3 contains 14 residues. The CDR3 loop is CASSPRDTAGEQYF. The CDR3 DNA is TGCGCCAGCAGCCCCCGGGACACGGCAGGCGAGCAGTACTTC.

This clone was observed a handful of times. This chain joins TRBV18 and TRBJ1-2; D gene uncertain. The CDR3 has 15 amino acids. Germline CDR1 is KGHSH and CDR2 is LQKENI. Trimming pared 6 bases from V and 7 bases from J, leaving 21 bases between. The CDR3 bases are TGTGCCAGCTCCCCTACTGACGGAGGGAATTTTGGCTACACCTTC. Translating gives CASSPTDGGNFGYTF.

This clone appeared a few times. The genes are TRBV7-2 and TRBJ1-2; TRBD1 aligns across 7 bases. V lost 0 bases to trimming and J lost 6 bases; unmatched junction nucleotides: 4. Germline V CDR1 and CDR2: SGHTA, FQGNSA. The CDR3 runs to 14 residues. The CDR3 protein is CASSLAQGKNGYTF. As DNA, the CDR3 is TGTGCCAGCAGCTTAGCACAGGGGAAGAATGGCTACACCTTC.

The V and J genes are TRBV29-1 and TRBJ2-3, with a possible D match to TRBD1 (7 bases). CDR1 and CDR2 from the germline V gene are SQVTM and ANQGSEA. Trimming left V 8 bases short and J 10 bases short, with 37 bases between. This CDR3 is built from 18 residues. The CDR3 DNA reads as TGCAGCTCCCTGCTGGCCCGACAGGGACCAAGGACTATTATCTCGCAGTATTTT. Its translation: CSSLLARQGPRTIISQYF.

V usage is TRBV5-1 and J usage is TRBJ1-2, with TRBD1 matching 8 bases. Germline V gene sequence: CDR1 SGHRS, CDR2 YFSETQ. This CDR3 region has 14 residues. With V trimmed by 4 bases and J by 8 bases, 10 bases remained unmatched. CDR3 in amino acids: CASSAGQGSGGYTF. The CDR3 bases are TGCGCCAGCAGCGCAGGACAGGGCTCGGGAGGCTACACCTTC.

The chain employs TRBV7-8 and TRBJ1-2; D gene unclear. Germline V lookup: CDR1 SGHVS, CDR2 FQNEAQ. The V end was cut by 5 bases, the J end by 2 bases, with 9 bases between. The CDR3 has 13 residues. The CDR3 DNA is TGTGCCAGCAGCCCCGACGGGAACTATGGCTACACCTTC. Amino acids: CASSPDGNYGYTF.

This clone turned up a few times. The V call is TRBV9, the J call TRBJ2-5; possibly TRBD2 for D (7 bases). Trimming took 0 bases from V and 7 from J, leaving 10 bases between them. Germline values: CDR1 SGDLS, CDR2 YYNGEE. CDR3 length equals 13 residues. CDR3 region: CASSVEGEGTQYF. The CDR3 nucleotides read TGTGCCAGCAGCGTAGAGGGGGAGGGGACCCAGTACTTC.

The chain is built from TRBV5-1 and TRBJ2-5; D possibly corresponds to TRBD1 (6 bases). The V end lost 4 bases, the J end lost 2 bases, and 12 bases lay between the germline ends. Germline CDR1 and CDR2: SGHRS and YFSETQ. The CDR3 covers 14 residues. CDR3 sequence reads: CASSAKDSQETQYF. The CDR3 nucleotides read TGCGCCAGCAGCGCGAAGGACAGTCAAGAGACCCAGTACTTC. Complete variable domain (other parts from reference TRBV5-1 and TRBJ2-5): KAGVTQTPRYLIKTRGQQVTLSCSPISGHRSVSWYQQTPGQGLQFLFEYFSETQRNKGNFPGRFSGRQFSNSRSEMNVSTLELGDSALYLCASSAKDSQETQYFGPGTRLLVL.

The J gene is TRBJ1-2, the V gene TRBV30; 7 nucleotides match TRBD1. The V gene's germline CDR1 is GTSNPN and CDR2 SVGIG (reference sequence). Germline trimming cut 0 bases from V and 1 base from J; bases unmatched to any gene: 8. The CDR3 spans 16 residues. The CDR3 DNA reads TGTGCCTGGAGTGTGACCGGGACAGCGGGTAACTATGGCTACACCTTC. Amino acid sequence: CAWSVTGTAGNYGYTF.

V gene TRBV6-5 combines with J gene TRBJ2-2, with D unclear. Germline V gene lookup returns CDR1 MNHEY and CDR2 SVGAGI. Trimming took off 7 bases at V and 4 bases at J, with 13 bases between the two ends. The CDR3 has 14 amino acids. CDR3 residues: CASNTLLGTGELFF. Written as DNA, the CDR3 is TGTGCCAGCAATACTTTACTTGGCACCGGGGAGCTGTTTTTT.

This clone was observed a handful of times. V and J are TRBV9 and TRBJ2-2; 8 positions match TRBD1. Germline V gives CDR1 SGDLS, CDR2 YYNGEE. The CDR3 runs to 15 residues. The V segment lost 2 bases and the J segment 3 bases; nucleotides outside the gene matches: 3. CDR3 residues: CASSVGQGDTGELFF. The CDR3 DNA follows: TGTGCCAGCAGCGTTGGACAGGGTGACACCGGGGAGCTGTTTTTT.

In its sample, this clone was seen a few times. One end of the junction varies from germline; a read error may be responsible. The gene calls are TRBV10-3 and TRBJ2-1, with D perhaps TRBD2 (7 bases). The CDR3 has 14 amino acids. From germline, CDR1 is ENHRY and CDR2 SYGVKD. The CDR3 DNA is TGTGCCATCAGTGAGTCGACGTCGGGGGGCCTGTCTATCTTC. Protein: CAISESTSGGLSIF.

The gene calls are TRBV7-9 and TRBJ2-2, with TRBD1 matching 7 bases. J was trimmed by 3 bases and V by 5 bases; bases with no gene match: 6. The length of the CDR3 is 15 residues. In germline, CDR1 is SEHNR, CDR2 FQNEAQ (reference sequence). The CDR3 region is CASSKGTVHTGELFF. The CDR3 DNA sequence: TGTGCCAGCAGCAAGGGGACAGTTCACACCGGGGAGCTGTTTTTT.

This clone was seen more than once but under ten times. The sample contains more than one DNA sequence encoding this CDR3. The V gene is TRBV18, the J gene TRBJ1-5; D is ambiguous. In germline, CDR1 is KGHSH, CDR2 LQKENI. V gave up 2 bases and J gave up 5 bases, with 7 bases separating them. This CDR3 has 13 amino acids. CDR3 sequence (DNA): TGTGCCAGCTCACCAGGTAGAGATCAGCCCCAGCATTTT. This codes for CASSPGRDQPQHF. The complete variable domain, with remaining parts taken from reference TRBV18 and TRBJ1-5, reads NAGVMQNPRHLVRRRGQEARLRCSPMKGHSHVYWYRQLPEEGLKFMVYLQKENIIDESGMPKERFSAEFPKEGPSILRIQQVVRGDSAAYFCASSPGRDQPQHFGDGTRLSIL.

This chain links TRBV5-1 with TRBJ1-4; 8 bases align to TRBD1. In germline, CDR1 is SGHRS, CDR2 YFSETQ. This CDR3 has 15 amino acids. V lost 1 base and J lost 8; bases outside the gene matches: 7. CDR3 DNA: TGCGCCAGCAGCTTGATGACAGGGGTTGACGAAAAACTGTTTTTT. It encodes CASSLMTGVDEKLFF. Together with reference TRBV5-1 and TRBJ1-4, the CDR3 gives the full variable domain: KAGVTQTPRYLIKTRGQQVTLSCSPISGHRSVSWYQQTPGQGLQFLFEYFSETQRNKGNFPGRFSGRQFSNSRSEMNVSTLELGDSALYLCASSLMTGVDEKLFFGSGTQLSVL.

V usage is TRBV12-5 and J usage is TRBJ1-1; no clear D gene. V lost 0 bases and J 1 base, leaving 9 bases between the germline ends. The CDR3 covers 15 residues. Germline loops: CDR1 LGHNT, CDR2 FRNRAP. The CDR3 bases are TGTGCTAGTGGTTTGGTACCAGGTACGAACACTGAAGCTTTCTTT. Its protein is CASGLVPGTNTEAFF. Using reference TRBV12-5 and TRBJ1-1 for the parts outside the CDR3, the full variable domain is DARVTQTPRHKVTEMGQEVTMRCQPILGHNTVFWYRQTMMQGLELLAYFRNRAPLDDSGMPKDRFSAEMPDATLATLKIQPSEPRDSAVYFCASGLVPGTNTEAFFGQGTRLTVV.

The V and J genes are TRBV12-5 and TRBJ2-3; no clear D gene. There are 15 residues in the CDR3. Trimming cost V 0 bases and J 1 base, with 8 bases left between them. Germline CDR1 LGHNT, CDR2 FRNRAP. The CDR3 nucleotides are TGTGCTAGTGGTTTGGTACGAAGCGGCACAGATACGCAGTATTTT. This sequence encodes CASGLVRSGTDTQYF.

This clone has only a few counts. This CDR3 is also generated by other DNA sequences in the sample. The chain recombines TRBV5-1 with TRBJ2-3; TRBD1 matches 7 bases. The CDR3 has 14 residues. V shed 0 bases and J 4 bases; nucleotides not matched to a gene: 2. The V gene's germline CDR1 is SGHRS and CDR2 YFSETQ. The CDR3 sequence: CASSLGQGADTQYF. The CDR3 nucleotides read TGCGCCAGCAGCTTGGGTCAGGGGGCAGATACGCAGTATTTT. The variable domain in full, with the rest retrieved from reference TRBV5-1 and TRBJ2-3, is KAGVTQTPRYLIKTRGQQVTLSCSPISGHRSVSWYQQTPGQGLQFLFEYFSETQRNKGNFPGRFSGRQFSNSRSEMNVSTLELGDSALYLCASSLGQGADTQYFGPGTRLTVL.

This clone was recorded a few times. The J gene is TRBJ2-5, the V gene TRBV9; 11 bases are a match to TRBD1. Trimming removed 3 bases from V and 5 bases from J; junction bases left unmatched: 6. The CDR3 length is 15 residues. Per germline, CDR1 SGDLS and CDR2 YYNGEE. DNA for the CDR3: TGTGCCAGCAGCGCACGGACAGGGGGCGGTGAGACCCAGTACTTC. Its translation: CASSARTGGGETQYF. Complete variable domain (other parts from reference TRBV9 and TRBJ2-5): DSGVTQTPKHLITATGQRVTLRCSPRSGDLSVYWYQQSLDQGLQFLIQYYNGEERAKGNILERFSAQQFPDLHSELNLSSLELGDSALYFCASSARTGGGETQYFGPGTRLLVL.

This clone was detected only a few times. The chain uses TRBV7-9 and TRBJ1-2; D ambiguous. This CDR3 spans 15 amino acids. Trimming took 6 bases from V and 6 from J, leaving 20 bases between them. Germline V gives CDR1 SEHNR, CDR2 FQNEAQ (reference sequence). The CDR3 DNA sequence: TGTGCCAGCAGTCGCGAGGGAACGGGTTTAGATGGCTACACCTTC. Translation gives CASSREGTGLDGYTF.

This clone was seen only a few times. The chain recombines TRBV9 with TRBJ2-7, with TRBD1 matching 10 bases. The CDR3 is made up of 14 amino acids. With V trimmed by 3 bases and J by 3 bases, 3 bases remained unmatched. Per germline, CDR1 SGDLS and CDR2 YYNGEE. CDR3 sequence: CASSAGQGNYEQYF. The CDR3 coding sequence is TGTGCCAGCAGCGCGGGACAGGGGAACTACGAGCAGTACTTC.

The rearrangement uses TRBV5-1 and TRBJ2-7; TRBD1 is a possible D gene (5 bases). V lost 0 bases, J lost 3 bases, and 13 bases lay in between. CDR1 is SGHRS, CDR2 YFSETQ, per germline. The CDR3 runs 15 residues. CDR3 DNA sequence: TGCGCCAGCAGCTTGGCGAGGACACCGTACTACGAGCAGTACTTC. This translates into CASSLARTPYYEQYF.

The table lists this clone with a few counts. The rearrangement links TRBV2 to TRBJ2-3; 8 bases fit TRBD2. The CDR3 has 16 amino acids. With V trimmed by 6 bases and J by 4 bases, 12 bases remained unmatched. Germline CDR1 is SNHLY and CDR2 is FYNNEI. The CDR3 is CASRRGPGLDSDTQYF. The DNA for the CDR3 is TGTGCCAGCAGGAGGGGCCCGGGACTAGATTCAGATACGCAGTATTTT. The entire variable domain, with the rest obtained from reference TRBV2 and TRBJ2-3, is as follows: EPEVTQTPSHQVTQMGQEVILRCVPISNHLYFYWYRQILGQKVEFLVSFYNNEISEKSEIFDDQFSVERPDGSNFTLKIRSTKLEDSAMYFCASRRGPGLDSDTQYFGPGTRLTVL.

The V and J genes are TRBV15 and TRBJ1-5; 8 positions match TRBD1. Looked up from germline, CDR1 is LNHNV and CDR2 is YYDKDF (reference sequence). This CDR3 is built from 17 residues. Germline trimming cut 1 base from V and 1 base from J; bases unmatched to any gene: 6. The CDR3 spells CATSRAPQGVSNQPQHF. In nucleotides, the CDR3 is TGTGCCACCAGCAGAGCTCCACAGGGGGTGAGCAATCAGCCCCAGCATTTT.

The genes are TRBV5-8 and TRBJ2-1, with TRBD2 matching over 10 bases. CDR3 length: 16 amino acids. The germline gives CDR1 SGHTS, CDR2 YDEGEE. V was clipped by 10 bases and J by 4 bases; unmatched bases: 14. The CDR3, as DNA: TGTGCCTGTTTAAATAGCGGGGGGAAGGATTACAATGAGCAGTTCTTC. Residues: CACLNSGGKDYNEQFF.

The V and J genes are TRBV4-1 and TRBJ2-3, with 14 nucleotides matching TRBD2. The junction had 20 bases not matched to a gene; V was cut back by 4 bases and J by 2 bases. In germline, CDR1 is MGHRA, CDR2 YSYEKL. The CDR3 consists of 22 residues. CDR3 DNA sequence: TGCGCCAGCAGCCGTCTCCTGGGACTCGGGACTAGCGGGGGAACATCCACAGATACGCAGTATTTT. It encodes CASSRLLGLGTSGGTSTDTQYF.

This sequence joins TRBV5-4 and TRBJ2-3; TRBD2 matches at 7 bases. CDR3 length equals 17 residues. J was trimmed by 1 base and V by 0 bases; bases with no gene match: 8. Per the germline V gene, CDR1 is SGHNT and CDR2 is YYREEE (reference sequence). CDR3: CASSLGPSSGRTDTQYF. CDR3 DNA sequence: TGTGCCAGCAGCTTGGGACCGTCTAGCGGCCGCACAGATACGCAGTATTTT.

In this sample, this clone turned up a few times. V usage is TRBV18 and J usage is TRBJ1-4, with a possible D match to TRBD1 (6 bases). Germline assignment: CDR1 KGHSH and CDR2 LQKENI. The CDR3 totals 13 residues. The V end lost 6 bases, the J end lost 8 bases, and 13 bases lay between the germline ends. The CDR3 nucleotides read TGTGCCAGCTCCTCCGGGACACTCGAAAAACTGTTTTTT. Residues: CASSSGTLEKLFF.

CDR3 protein: CASYSGFQETQYF. CDR3 nucleotides: TGTGCCAGCTACTCCGGGTTCCAAGAGACCCAGTACTTC. The chain recombines TRBV2 with TRBJ2-5; the D is unclear. CDR1 is SNHLY and CDR2 is FYNNEI in the germline V gene. Trimming left V 8 bases short and J 1 base short, with 11 bases between. The CDR3 contains 13 residues.

The chain joins TRBV11-3 to TRBJ2-7; tentative D call: TRBD1 (6 bases). Germline V gene lookup returns CDR1 SGHNT and CDR2 YENEEA. The CDR3 spans 16 residues. Trimming cost V 5 bases and J 3 bases, with 20 bases left between them. CDR3 residues: CASSRDSIQGHYEQYF. In DNA, the CDR3 is TGTGCCAGCAGCCGCGACTCAATACAGGGCCACTACGAGCAGTACTTC.

V usage is TRBV7-9 and J usage is TRBJ1-5; a possible D gene is TRBD1 (5 bases). Germline V gene lookup returns CDR1 SEHNR and CDR2 FQNEAQ (reference sequence). Trimming left V 4 bases short and J 3 bases short, with 13 bases between. This CDR3 is 15 amino acids long. The CDR3: CASSSAWGDNQPQHF. The CDR3 DNA reads TGTGCCAGCAGCTCCGCGTGGGGGGACAATCAGCCCCAGCATTTT.

This clone was counted a few times. The chain couples TRBV7-9 to TRBJ2-3, with a possible D match to TRBD1 (5 bases). The V gene's germline CDR1 is SEHNR and CDR2 FQNEAQ (reference sequence). The V and J ends lost 6 bases and 1 base respectively, with 14 bases between them. The CDR3 length is 15 residues. DNA for the CDR3: TGTGCCAGCAGTTCATTGGAAGGGGGCACAGATACGCAGTATTTT. It codes for CASSSLEGGTDTQYF.